Sequencing of this T cell receptor beta chain was carried out in a study of cytomegalovirus exposure and HLA in healthy donors. Study conclusions and caveats: Presence/absence analyses assumed roughly uniform sequencing depth across donors, which may not hold. Earlier analysis found most TCR beta V segments productive about 87% or about 30% of the time. Likely technical artifact: a cluster of highly shared sequence variants. In a later analysis, HLA-C alleles had the fewest associated TCRs, DRB1 alleles the most.

In the PCR, 60 Vbeta and 13 Jbeta primers were used. The repertoire was sequenced with immunoSEQ multiplex PCR; TCRdb's copy has only in-frame clones and lacks some. The sample has about 160,000 clones. Notes on this clone: Its target is unknown.

CDR3 length: 14 residues. From germline, CDR1 is LNHNV and CDR2 YYDKDF (reference sequence). The V and J ends lost 3 bases and 8 bases, in that order; junction bases with no gene match: 7. The rearrangement uses TRBV15 and TRBJ2-1, with 7 bases aligning to TRBD2. This sequence originates from a woman between 55 and 75 years old in good health and CMV-seronegative. Specimen: PBMCs. CDR3 in DNA: TGTGCCACCAGCAGGTGGGCAGGGAGGGATGAGCAGTTCTTC. It is translated as CATSRWAGRDEQFF.